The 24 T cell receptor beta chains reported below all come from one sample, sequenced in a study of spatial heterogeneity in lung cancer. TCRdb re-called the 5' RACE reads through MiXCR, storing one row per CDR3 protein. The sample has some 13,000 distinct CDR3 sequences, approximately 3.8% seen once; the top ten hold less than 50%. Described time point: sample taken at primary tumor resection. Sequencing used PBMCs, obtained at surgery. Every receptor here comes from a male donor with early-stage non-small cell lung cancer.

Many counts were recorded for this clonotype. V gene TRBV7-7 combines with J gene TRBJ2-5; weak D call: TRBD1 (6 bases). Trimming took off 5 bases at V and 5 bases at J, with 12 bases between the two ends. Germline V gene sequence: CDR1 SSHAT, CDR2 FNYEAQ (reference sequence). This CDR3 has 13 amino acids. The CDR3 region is CASSTQGYETQYF. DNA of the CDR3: TGTGCCAGCAGCACACAGGGTTACGAGACCCAGTACTTC.

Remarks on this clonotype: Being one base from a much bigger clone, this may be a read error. CDR3 DNA sequence: TGTACCAGCAGCCTAAGGGGCTCCCTCCAGCCCCAGCATTTT. Translation: CTSSLRGSLQPQHF. J is TRBJ1-5 and V is TRBV7-2; D may be TRBD1 (5 bases). Germline assignment: CDR1 SGHTA and CDR2 FQGNSA. Trimming took 5 bases from V and 7 from J, leaving 15 bases between them. There are 14 residues in the CDR3.

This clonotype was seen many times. CDR3 nucleotides: TGTGCCAGCAGCCAAGTTGGGACAGCAATCTCTGGAAACACCATATATTTT. This encodes CASSQVGTAISGNTIYF. This chain links TRBV4-2 with TRBJ1-3, with 7 bases that match TRBD1. The V gene end was trimmed by 1 base and the J gene end by 0 bases; junction bases not matched to a gene: 6. The CDR3 extends over 17 amino acids. The V gene's germline CDR1 is LGHNA and CDR2 YNFKEQ.

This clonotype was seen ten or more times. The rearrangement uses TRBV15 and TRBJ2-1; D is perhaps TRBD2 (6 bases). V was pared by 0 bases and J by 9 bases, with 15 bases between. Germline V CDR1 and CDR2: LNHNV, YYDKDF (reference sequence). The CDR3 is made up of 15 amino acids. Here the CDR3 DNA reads TGTGCCACCAGCAGAGATCAGGACTACAGTCCTGAGCAGTTCTTC. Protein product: CATSRDQDYSPEQFF.

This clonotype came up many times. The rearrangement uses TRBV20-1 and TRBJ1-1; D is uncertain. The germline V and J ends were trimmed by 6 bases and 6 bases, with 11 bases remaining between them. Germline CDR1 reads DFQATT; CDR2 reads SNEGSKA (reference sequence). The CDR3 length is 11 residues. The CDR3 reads CSATDGPEAFF. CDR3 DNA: TGCAGTGCCACTGACGGACCTGAAGCTTTCTTT.

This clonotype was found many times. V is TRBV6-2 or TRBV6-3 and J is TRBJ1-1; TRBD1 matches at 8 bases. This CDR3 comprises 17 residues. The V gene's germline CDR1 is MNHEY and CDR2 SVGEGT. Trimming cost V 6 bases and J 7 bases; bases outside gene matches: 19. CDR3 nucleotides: TGTGCCAGCAGCTCGGACAGGGACGCAAGTGGACGATTTGAAGCTTTCTTT. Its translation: CASSSDRDASGRFEAFF.

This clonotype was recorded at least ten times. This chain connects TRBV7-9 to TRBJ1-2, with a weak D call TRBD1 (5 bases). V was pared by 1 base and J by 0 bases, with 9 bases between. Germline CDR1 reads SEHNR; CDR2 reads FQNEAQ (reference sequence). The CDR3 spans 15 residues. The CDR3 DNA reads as TGTGCCAGCAGCTTAGGGCCAGGGACTAACTATGGCTACACCTTC. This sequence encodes CASSLGPGTNYGYTF.

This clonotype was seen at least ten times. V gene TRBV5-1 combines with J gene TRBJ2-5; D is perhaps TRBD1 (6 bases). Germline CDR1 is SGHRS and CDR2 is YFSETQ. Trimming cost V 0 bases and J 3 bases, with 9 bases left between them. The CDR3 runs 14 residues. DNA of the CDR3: TGCGCCAGCAGCTTGGGGACAGCGAAAGAGACCCAGTACTTC. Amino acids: CASSLGTAKETQYF. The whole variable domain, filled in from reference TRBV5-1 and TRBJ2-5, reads KAGVTQTPRYLIKTRGQQVTLSCSPISGHRSVSWYQQTPGQGLQFLFEYFSETQRNKGNFPGRFSGRQFSNSRSEMNVSTLELGDSALYLCASSLGTAKETQYFGPGTRLLVL.

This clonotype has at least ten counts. The CDR3 spells CSASRVSRLAKNIQYF. The CDR3 DNA is TGCAGTGCTTCAAGGGTCAGCCGCCTAGCCAAAAACATTCAGTACTTC. The chain links TRBV20-1 to TRBJ2-4; D is uncertain. The CDR3 loop spans 16 amino acids. The V end lost 5 bases, the J end lost 0 bases, and 17 bases lay between the germline ends. CDR1 and CDR2 from the germline V gene are DFQATT and SNEGSKA (reference sequence).

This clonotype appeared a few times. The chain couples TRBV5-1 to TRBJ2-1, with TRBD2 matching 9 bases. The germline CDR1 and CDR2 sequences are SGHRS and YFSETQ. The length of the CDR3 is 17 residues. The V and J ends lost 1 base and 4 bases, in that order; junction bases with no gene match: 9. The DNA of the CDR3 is TGCGCCAGCAGCTTGTCGGGGGCTAGCGGGGAGTACAATGAGCAGTTCTTC. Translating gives CASSLSGASGEYNEQFF.

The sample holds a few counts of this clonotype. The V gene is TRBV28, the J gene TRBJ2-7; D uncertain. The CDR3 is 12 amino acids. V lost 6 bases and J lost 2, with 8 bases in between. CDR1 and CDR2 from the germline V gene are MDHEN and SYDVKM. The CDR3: CASRQLAYEQYF. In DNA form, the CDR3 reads TGTGCCAGCAGGCAATTGGCCTACGAGCAGTACTTC.

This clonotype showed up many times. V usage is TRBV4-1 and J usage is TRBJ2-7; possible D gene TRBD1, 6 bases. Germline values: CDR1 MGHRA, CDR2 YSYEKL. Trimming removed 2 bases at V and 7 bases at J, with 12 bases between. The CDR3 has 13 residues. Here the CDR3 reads CASSQYRAGEQYF. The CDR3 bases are TGCGCCAGCAGCCAATACAGGGCAGGGGAGCAGTACTTC.

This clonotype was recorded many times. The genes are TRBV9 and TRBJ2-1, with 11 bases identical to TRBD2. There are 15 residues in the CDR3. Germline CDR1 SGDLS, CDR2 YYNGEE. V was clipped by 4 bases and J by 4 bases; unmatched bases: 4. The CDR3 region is CASSTRLAGYNEQFF. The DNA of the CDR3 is TGTGCCAGCAGCACCCGACTAGCGGGGTACAATGAGCAGTTCTTC. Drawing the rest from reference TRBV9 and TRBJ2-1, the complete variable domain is DSGVTQTPKHLITATGQRVTLRCSPRSGDLSVYWYQQSLDQGLQFLIQYYNGEERAKGNILERFSAQQFPDLHSELNLSSLELGDSALYFCASSTRLAGYNEQFFGPGTRLTVL.

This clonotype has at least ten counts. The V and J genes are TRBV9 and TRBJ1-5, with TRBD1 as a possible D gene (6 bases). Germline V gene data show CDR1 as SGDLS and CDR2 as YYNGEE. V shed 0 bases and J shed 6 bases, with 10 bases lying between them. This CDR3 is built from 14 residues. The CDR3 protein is CASSVEQGGQPQHF. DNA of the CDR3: TGTGCCAGCAGCGTAGAACAGGGCGGTCAGCCCCAGCATTTT.

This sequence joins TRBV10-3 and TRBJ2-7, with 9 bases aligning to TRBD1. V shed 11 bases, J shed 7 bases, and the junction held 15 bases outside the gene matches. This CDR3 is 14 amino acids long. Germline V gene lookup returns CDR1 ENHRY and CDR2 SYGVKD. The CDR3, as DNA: TGTGCCGCCACCCTCCACGGACAGGGGCAAGAGCAGTACTTC. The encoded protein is CAATLHGQGQEQYF.

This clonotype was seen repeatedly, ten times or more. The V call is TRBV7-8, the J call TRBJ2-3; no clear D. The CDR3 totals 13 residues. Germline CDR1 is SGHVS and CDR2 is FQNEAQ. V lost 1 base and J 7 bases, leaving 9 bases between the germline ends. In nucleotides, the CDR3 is TGTGCCAGCAGCTTAGATGTCGAGAATACGCAGTATTTT. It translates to CASSLDVENTQYF.

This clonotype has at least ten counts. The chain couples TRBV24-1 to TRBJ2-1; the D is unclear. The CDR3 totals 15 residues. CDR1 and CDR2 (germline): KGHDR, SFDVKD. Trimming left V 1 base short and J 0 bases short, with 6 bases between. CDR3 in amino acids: CATSDFRHSYNEQFF. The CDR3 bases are TGTGCCACCAGTGATTTTCGGCACTCCTACAATGAGCAGTTCTTC.

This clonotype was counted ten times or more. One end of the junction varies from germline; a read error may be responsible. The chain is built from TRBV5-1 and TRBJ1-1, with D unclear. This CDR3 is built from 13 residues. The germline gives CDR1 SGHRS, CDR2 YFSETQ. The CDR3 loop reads CASRRTGNTEAFF. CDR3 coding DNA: TGTGCCAGCAGGAGGACGGGGAACACTGAAGCTTTCTTT.

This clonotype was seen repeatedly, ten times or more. The CDR3 DNA reads as TGTGCCAGCAGCATCGCCGGTGGGGGCGCCGGCACTGAAGCTTTCTTT. Residues: CASSIAGGGAGTEAFF. The V call is TRBV6-2 or TRBV6-3, the J call TRBJ1-1; D is possibly TRBD1 (6 bases). This CDR3 has 16 amino acids. Germline V gives CDR1 MNHEY, CDR2 SVGEGT. The germline V and J ends were trimmed by 6 bases and 4 bases, with 21 bases remaining between them.

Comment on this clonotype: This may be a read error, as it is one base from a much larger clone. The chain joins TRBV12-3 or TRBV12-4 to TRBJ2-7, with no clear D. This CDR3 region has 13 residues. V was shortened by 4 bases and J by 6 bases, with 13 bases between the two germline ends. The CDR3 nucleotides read TGTGCCAGCAGTTGGATAGGGCAGTCCGAGCAGTACTTC. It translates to CASSWIGQSEQYF.

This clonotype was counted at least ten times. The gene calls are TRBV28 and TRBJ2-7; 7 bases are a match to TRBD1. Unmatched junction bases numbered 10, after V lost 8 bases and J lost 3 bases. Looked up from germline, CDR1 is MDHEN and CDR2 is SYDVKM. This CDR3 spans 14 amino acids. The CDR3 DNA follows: TGTGCCAGCGGGGGACAGAGGATTCTCTACGAGCAGTACTTC. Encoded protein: CASGGQRILYEQYF.

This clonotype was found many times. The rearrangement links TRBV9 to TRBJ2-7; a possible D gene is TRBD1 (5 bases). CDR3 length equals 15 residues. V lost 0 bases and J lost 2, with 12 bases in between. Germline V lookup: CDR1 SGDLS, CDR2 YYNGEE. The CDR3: CASSVGGELAYEQYF. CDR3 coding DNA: TGTGCCAGCAGCGTAGGGGGCGAACTCGCCTACGAGCAGTACTTC.

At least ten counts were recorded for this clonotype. CDR3 region: CSAPPRSPGGPGNEQYF. CDR3 in DNA: TGCAGTGCTCCTCCCCGTTCGCCGGGAGGGCCTGGGAACGAGCAGTACTTC. The chain uses TRBV20-1 and TRBJ2-7, with 8 bases identical to TRBD2. CDR3 length: 17 amino acids. The ends lost 5 bases at V and 5 bases at J; junction bases unmatched: 20. Germline V gene lookup returns CDR1 DFQATT and CDR2 SNEGSKA (reference sequence).

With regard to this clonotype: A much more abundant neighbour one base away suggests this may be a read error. CDR3 sequence (DNA): TGCAGTGCTTGTGGGGACACTAGCGGGAGAACAGATACGCAGTATTTT. It yields the protein CSACGDTSGRTDTQYF. The V call is TRBV20-1, the J call TRBJ2-3; 11 bases fit TRBD2. The CDR3 covers 16 residues. Unmatched junction bases numbered 10, after V lost 5 bases and J lost 3 bases. CDR1 is DFQATT, CDR2 SNEGSKA, per germline (reference sequence).